Following are 13 T cell receptor beta chains from one sample sequenced in a study of T-cell memory formation after mild COVID-19 (dated by TCRdb to the early 2020s). Libraries came from 5' RACE. Sequencing instrument: Illumina NovaSeq 6000. TCRdb handled the public reads itself, with Q25 trimming in fastp and clone calling in MiXCR, and kept productive beta chains. Rows with one shared CDR3 protein collapse into an entry with the most common genes and DNA. For this sample the table gives 110,000 to 150,000 distinct CDR3 sequences, of which about 25% were detected only once. The top ten hold approximately 25% of the sample. The specimen sequenced was PBMCs or a T cell subset sorted from them (not recorded which). The receptors were gathered from an adult woman who had mild COVID-19 (a few samples of this study predate the infection). The sample titles of this study are shuffled in the database, so cell type and time point are left out; the donor was told from shared clones.

This clonotype was detected many times. The J gene is TRBJ2-1, the V gene TRBV7-3; 10 bases agree with TRBD2. Germline V gene sequence: CDR1 SGHTA, CDR2 FQGTGA. CDR3 length: 18 amino acids. Germline trimming cut 1 base from V and 0 bases from J; bases unmatched to any gene: 6. This chain's CDR3 is CASSLSVAGGSSYNEQFF. As DNA, the CDR3 is TGTGCCAGCAGCTTAAGCGTAGCGGGGGGTTCCTCCTACAATGAGCAGTTCTTC.

The table lists this clonotype with a few counts. This chain connects TRBV7-7 to TRBJ2-7; 8 nucleotides agree with TRBD1. J lost 1 base, V lost 5 bases, and 16 bases had no gene match. This CDR3 spans 18 amino acids. The germline CDR1 and CDR2 sequences are SSHAT and FNYEAQ (reference sequence). DNA for the CDR3: TGTGCCAGCAGCCTACCTCCCGGACAGGGAACTTCTTCCTACGAGCAGTACTTC. Protein sequence: CASSLPPGQGTSSYEQYF.

The chain recombines TRBV2 with TRBJ1-5; D not resolved. CDR1 is SNHLY and CDR2 is FYNNEI in the germline V gene. The germline V and J ends were trimmed by 7 bases and 0 bases, with 4 bases remaining between them. CDR3 length equals 12 residues. CDR3 sequence (DNA): TGTGCCAGCAAACATAGCAATCAGCCCCAGCATTTT. This gives the protein CASKHSNQPQHF.

The rearrangement links TRBV4-3 to TRBJ2-1; 10 bases are shared with TRBD2. V shed 1 base, J shed 4 bases, and the junction held 7 bases outside the gene matches. Germline assignment: CDR1 LGHNA and CDR2 YSLEER. The CDR3 length is 17 residues. The CDR3 loop is CASSQAAGTSAYNEQFF. The DNA of the CDR3 is TGCGCCAGCAGCCAAGCCGCCGGGACTAGCGCATACAATGAGCAGTTCTTC.

The V call is TRBV6-5, the J call TRBJ2-1; 11 nucleotides agree with TRBD1. Per germline, CDR1 MNHEY and CDR2 SVGAGI. CDR3 length: 16 amino acids. The V segment lost 2 bases and the J segment 6 bases; nucleotides outside the gene matches: 6. The CDR3 coding sequence is TGTGCCAGCAGTTACGGGACCGGGACAGGGGGCAATGAGCAGTTCTTC. This codes for CASSYGTGTGGNEQFF.

This chain links TRBV7-3 with TRBJ1-2; D unresolved. The CDR3 runs 14 residues. In germline, CDR1 is SGHTA, CDR2 FQGTGA. Between the trimmed V and J ends, which lost 4 bases and 0 bases, there was a span of 9 bases. The CDR3 loop is CASSSDGANYGYTF. In DNA form, the CDR3 reads TGTGCCAGCAGCTCCGACGGCGCTAACTATGGCTACACCTTC. Looking up the rest from reference TRBV7-3 and TRBJ1-2 gives the full variable domain: GAGVSQTPSNKVTEKGKYVELRCDPISGHTALYWYRQSLGQGPEFLIYFQGTGAADDSGLPNDRFFAVRPEGSVSTLKIQRTERGDSAVYLCASSSDGANYGYTFGSGTRLTVV.

V gene TRBV19 combines with J gene TRBJ1-1; D is perhaps TRBD1 (6 bases). CDR1 and CDR2 (germline): LNHDA, SQIVND (reference sequence). This CDR3 has 15 amino acids. Trimming took off 2 bases at V and 0 bases at J, with 10 bases between the two ends. CDR3 coding DNA: TGTGCCAGTAGTATAAGCCAGGGGATGAACACTGAAGCTTTCTTT. Its protein product is CASSISQGMNTEAFF.

V and J are TRBV6-6 and TRBJ2-1; D is unclear. This CDR3 region has 13 residues. CDR1 is MNHNY, CDR2 SVGAGI, per germline (reference sequence). Trimming stripped 2 bases from V and 2 bases from J, with 4 bases between. In DNA form, the CDR3 reads TGTGCCAGCAGTTACGCGGCCTACAATGAGCAGTTCTTC. Protein product: CASSYAAYNEQFF.

This clonotype was seen a handful of times. The chain recombines TRBV12-3 or TRBV12-4 with TRBJ2-2; D gene ambiguous. The CDR3 totals 14 residues. Deletions cut 1 base from V and 3 bases from J, with 6 bases between. The CDR3 DNA sequence: TGTGCCAGCAGTTTAGGGCAGTACACCGGGGAGCTGTTTTTT. As protein: CASSLGQYTGELFF.

V and J are TRBV11-3 and TRBJ2-5; possibly TRBD1 or TRBD2 for D (5 bases each). V gave up 4 bases and J gave up 2 bases, with 14 bases separating them. The germline CDR1 and CDR2 sequences are SGHNT and YENEEA. The CDR3 consists of 15 residues. CDR3 in DNA: TGTGCCAGCAGCTCCGGGACGTTACCTCAAGAGACCCAGTACTTC. This sequence encodes CASSSGTLPQETQYF.

The rearrangement links TRBV20-1 to TRBJ1-4, with a weak D call TRBD1 (5 bases). Per the germline V gene, CDR1 is DFQATT and CDR2 is SNEGSKA (reference sequence). This CDR3 has 13 residues. V lost 1 base and J lost 8, with 11 bases in between. CDR3 loop: CSARGQGWEKLFF. The DNA of the CDR3 is TGCAGTGCTAGAGGGCAGGGCTGGGAAAAACTGTTTTTT.

The V call is TRBV7-9, the J call TRBJ2-3; TRBD2 aligns across 11 bases. Germline-derived CDR1 and CDR2 are SEHNR and FQNEAQ (reference sequence). V shed 3 bases, J shed 0 bases, and the junction held 5 bases outside the gene matches. There are 17 residues in the CDR3. The CDR3 loop reads CASSFTRLAGSTDTQYF. The DNA for the CDR3 is TGTGCCAGCAGCTTCACCCGACTAGCGGGAAGCACAGATACGCAGTATTTT.

This clonotype was counted only a few times. The V call is TRBV9, the J call TRBJ2-2; D is unclear. From germline, CDR1 is SGDLS and CDR2 YYNGEE. The CDR3 is 13 amino acids. Trimming left V 0 bases short and J 6 bases short, with 6 bases between. The CDR3 nucleotides are TGTGCCAGCAGCGTAGATGGCTCCGGGGAGCTGTTTTTT. This translates into CASSVDGSGELFF.